These 15 T cell receptor beta chains originate from one sample sequenced in a study of blood T cell repertoires in COVID-19. Data came from immunoSEQ multiplex PCR; TCRdb stores just in-frame clones and leaves some out. Of some 200,000 clones listed, approximately 85% are singletons. Sequencing was carried out using peripheral blood. Source of these receptors: a woman aged 70-85 years with COVID-19, enrolled during active disease.

This chain links TRBV18 with TRBJ1-1, with 8 bases fitting TRBD1. Losses at the gene ends were 0 bases for V and 3 bases for J; bases not matched to a gene: 3. CDR3 length: 15 amino acids. The germline V gene encodes CDR1 KGHSH and CDR2 LQKENI. The CDR3, as DNA: TGTGCCAGCTCACCACCCCAGGGGGCCTACACTGAAGCTTTCTTT. This translates into CASSPPQGAYTEAFF.

The rearrangement links TRBV29-1 to TRBJ2-7; 14 positions agree with TRBD2. Germline V lookup: CDR1 SQVTM, CDR2 ANQGSEA. This CDR3 comprises 15 residues. The trim removed 6 bases at V and 4 bases at J, leaving 8 bases unmatched. The CDR3: CSVLGTSGRGYEQYF. The CDR3 nucleotides are TGCAGCGTCCTCGGGACTAGCGGGAGAGGGTACGAGCAGTACTTC.

This chain's CDR3 is CASSNRGEYSPLHF. The DNA of the CDR3 is TGTGCCAGCTCAAACAGGGGAGAGTATTCACCCCTCCACTTT. The chain uses TRBV5-6 and TRBJ1-6, with 7 bases lining up with TRBD1. This CDR3 has 14 residues. The V gene's germline CDR1 is SGHDT and CDR2 YYEEEE. Trimming took 7 bases from V and 8 from J; bases not matched to a gene: 9.

The chain is built from TRBV19 and TRBJ2-5; 7 bases are shared with TRBD1. Germline values: CDR1 LNHDA, CDR2 SQIVND (reference sequence). CDR3 length: 13 amino acids. CDR3 sequence reads: CATGDRARETQYF. The CDR3 DNA follows: TGTGCTACGGGTGACAGGGCAAGGGAGACCCAGTACTTC.

Only one count was recorded for this clone. This chain joins TRBV16 and TRBJ1-2; D is unclear. The CDR3 covers 14 residues. Germline V CDR1 and CDR2: KGHSY, FQNENV. V was cut by 2 bases and J by 2 bases, with 9 bases left in between. CDR3 loop: CASSQIPANYGYTF. CDR3 sequence (DNA): TGTGCCAGCAGCCAAATCCCAGCGAACTATGGCTACACCTTC.

The chain has TRBV5-1 and TRBJ1-1; D is unclear. V was cut by 0 bases and J by 0 bases, with 6 bases left in between. Germline CDR1 reads SGHRS; CDR2 reads YFSETQ. The CDR3 is 14 residues long. CDR3 coding DNA: TGCGCCAGCAGCTTGGATGGCCTGAACACTGAAGCTTTCTTT. It codes for CASSLDGLNTEAFF.

This chain links TRBV30 with TRBJ2-7, with D perhaps matching TRBD2 (7 bases). The V and J ends lost 2 bases and 6 bases respectively, with 14 bases between them. Germline lookup yields CDR1 GTSNPN and CDR2 SVGIG (reference sequence). CDR3 length: 13 amino acids. The CDR3 DNA sequence: TGTGCCTGGAGTAGGGGGAGGGCCACCGAGCAGTACTTC. This translates into CAWSRGRATEQYF. The full variable domain, rest sourced from reference TRBV30 and TRBJ2-7, is SQTIHQWPATLVQPVGSPLSLECTVEGTSNPNLYWYRQAAGRGLQLLFYSVGIGQISSEVPQNLSASRPQDRQFILSSKKLLLSDSGFYLCAWSRGRATEQYFGPGTRLTVT.

In its sample, this clone was seen a few times. The genes are TRBV5-1 and TRBJ2-7; TRBD1 matches at 7 bases. Trimming cost V 0 bases and J 5 bases; bases outside gene matches: 5. Germline values: CDR1 SGHRS, CDR2 YFSETQ. The CDR3 consists of 14 residues. CDR3 DNA: TGCGCCAGCAGCTTGGAGCGACAGGGCCACGAGCAGTACTTC. Translated: CASSLERQGHEQYF.

V is TRBV10-3 and J is TRBJ2-3; 9 bases map to TRBD1. Looked up from germline, CDR1 is ENHRY and CDR2 is SYGVKD. This CDR3 contains 15 residues. With V trimmed by 6 bases and J by 5 bases, 9 bases remained unmatched. In nucleotides, the CDR3 is TGTGCCATCAGAGAAGGGACAGGGCGGGTAGATACGCAGTATTTT. Translated, it gives CAIREGTGRVDTQYF.

This chain uses TRBV6-4 with TRBJ1-6; 7 bases map to TRBD1. V trimming: 4 bases; J trimming: 5 bases; junction bases outside the gene matches: 14. The V gene's germline CDR1 is MRHNA and CDR2 SNTAGT. CDR3 length: 18 amino acids. The CDR3 region has the DNA TGTGCCAGCAGTGCCAAGGACAGGCTGGGGGCCGATAATTCACCCCTCCACTTT. Its protein product is CASSAKDRLGADNSPLHF.

This clone was picked up a small number of times. The V gene is TRBV18, the J gene TRBJ2-5, with 11 bases aligning to TRBD1. CDR1 is KGHSH and CDR2 is LQKENI in the germline V gene. The CDR3 loop spans 13 amino acids. The junction had 5 bases not matched to a gene; V was cut back by 9 bases and J by 5 bases. This CDR3 reads CASQDRGQETQYF. CDR3 bases: TGTGCCAGTCAGGACAGGGGGCAGGAGACCCAGTACTTC.

This clone was seen only a few times. CDR3 in amino acids: CASSQGWQGVGEQYF. In nucleotides, the CDR3 is TGTGCCAGCAGCCAAGGGTGGCAGGGGGTTGGCGAGCAGTACTTC. The chain employs TRBV3-1 (or the pseudogene TRBV3-2) and TRBJ2-7; 7 positions agree with TRBD1. The CDR3 sequence is 15 residues long. Looked up from germline, CDR1 is LGHDT and CDR2 is YNNKEL (reference sequence). With 1 base clipped from V and 6 bases from J, the junction kept 9 bases outside the gene matches.

This clone was counted a single time. The V and J genes are TRBV6-1 and TRBJ1-2, with TRBD1 matching over 7 bases. CDR3 size: 14 residues. Germline V gene lookup returns CDR1 MNHNS and CDR2 SASEGT. After removal of 0 bases from V and 4 bases from J, the junction contained 2 bases not matched to a gene. CDR3: CASSEAGTVYGYTF. The CDR3 DNA sequence: TGTGCCAGCAGTGAAGCAGGGACAGTCTATGGCTACACCTTC.

The CDR3 spells CASSIDRPRDGGYTF. The CDR3 DNA reads as TGTGCCAGTAGTATAGACCGGCCCCGGGATGGTGGCTACACCTTC. The rearrangement links TRBV19 to TRBJ1-2; unclear D gene. The ends were cut back, 0 bases at V and 7 bases at J, with 15 bases in the middle. Germline-derived CDR1 and CDR2 are LNHDA and SQIVND (reference sequence). The CDR3 length is 15 residues.

The V and J genes are TRBV20-1 and TRBJ2-1, with TRBD2 matching over 9 bases. Trimming cost V 6 bases and J 9 bases; bases outside gene matches: 12. There are 14 residues in the CDR3. Germline lookup yields CDR1 DFQATT and CDR2 SNEGSKA (reference sequence). The CDR3 DNA is TGCAGTGCAAGTAGCGGGAGAGGAGGTAGTGAGCAGTTCTTC. Translated: CSASSGRGGSEQFF.